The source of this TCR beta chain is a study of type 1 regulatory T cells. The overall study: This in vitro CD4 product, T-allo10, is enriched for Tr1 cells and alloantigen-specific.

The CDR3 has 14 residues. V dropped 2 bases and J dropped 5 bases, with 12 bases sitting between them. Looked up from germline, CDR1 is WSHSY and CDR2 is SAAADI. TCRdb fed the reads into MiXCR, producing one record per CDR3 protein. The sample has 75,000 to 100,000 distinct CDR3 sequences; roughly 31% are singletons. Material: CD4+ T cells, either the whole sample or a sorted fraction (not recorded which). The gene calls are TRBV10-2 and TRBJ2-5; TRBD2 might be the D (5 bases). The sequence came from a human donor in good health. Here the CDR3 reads CASSEGSSRETQYF. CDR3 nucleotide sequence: TGCGCCAGCAGTGAGGGTTCTAGCCGGGAGACCCAGTACTTC.